The 21 T cell receptor beta chains presented below share a single source sample, sequenced in a study of shared clonotypes between healthy human individuals. Terminally differentiated effector memory CD45RA+ cells were excluded by CCR7 positive selection of CD45RO-negative cells. Some clones are missing from TCRdb's copy, which holds only in-frame ones; the method was immunoSEQ multiplex PCR. Of hundreds of thousands of clones detected, around 96% appear once; the ten largest clones hold about 0.12%. The sample comprised naive CD8+ T cells sorted from blood. The receptor source for this set is a woman in her twenties or thirties in good health.

The chain uses TRBV29-1 and TRBJ2-3, with 10 bases identical to TRBD2. CDR3 length: 18 residues. Unmatched junction bases numbered 10, after V lost 1 base and J lost 0 bases. Germline assignment: CDR1 SQVTM and CDR2 ANQGSEA. CDR3 sequence (DNA): TGCAGCGTTGAAGGTCTAGCGGGAGAGTACTTTAGCACAGATACGCAGTATTTT. As protein: CSVEGLAGEYFSTDTQYF.

Concerning this clone itself: This sample also contains other DNA sequences that code for the same CDR3. V is TRBV5-6 and J is TRBJ2-1; D unresolved. V was trimmed by 0 bases and J by 5 bases, leaving 3 bases between them. CDR1 and CDR2 (germline): SGHDT, YYEEEE. CDR3 length: 12 amino acids. The CDR3 sequence: CASSLGDNEQFF. The CDR3 nucleotides are TGTGCCAGCAGCTTGGGGGACAATGAGCAGTTCTTC.

The chain combines TRBV6-1 with TRBJ1-1, with D hard to call. V was pared by 4 bases and J by 6 bases, with 15 bases between. CDR1 and CDR2 (germline): MNHNS, SASEGT. CDR3 length: 14 residues. The CDR3 sequence: CASSVERVGPEAFF. CDR3 DNA sequence: TGTGCCAGCAGTGTTGAAAGGGTAGGGCCTGAAGCTTTCTTT.

V and J are TRBV28 and TRBJ1-1; D may be TRBD1 (6 bases). V was trimmed by 5 bases and J by 1 base, leaving 17 bases between them. This CDR3 has 16 amino acids. Germline CDR1 reads MDHEN; CDR2 reads SYDVKM. The CDR3 DNA reads as TGTGCCAGCAGTGCCACAGGGTCTGGGGGGAACACTGAAGCTTTCTTT. Amino acid sequence: CASSATGSGGNTEAFF.

The gene calls are TRBV19 and TRBJ1-2, with D uncertain. The ends were cut back, 3 bases at V and 6 bases at J, with 11 bases in the middle. This CDR3 is 13 amino acids long. Germline V CDR1 and CDR2: LNHDA, SQIVND (reference sequence). In nucleotides, the CDR3 is TGTGCCAGTAGTATTCTAGGTTGGGATGGCTACACCTTC. Translating it yields CASSILGWDGYTF.

The rearrangement links TRBV29-1 to TRBJ1-2; no clear D. The germline gives CDR1 SQVTM, CDR2 ANQGSEA. V was pared by 6 bases and J by 4 bases, with 18 bases between. This CDR3 spans 14 amino acids. CDR3 nucleotides: TGCAGCGTCGACGGCCTCTATTCCCTCTATGGCTACACCTTC. This sequence encodes CSVDGLYSLYGYTF.

This clone showed up just a few times. This chain connects TRBV28 to TRBJ1-1; D call uncertain. The CDR3 loop spans 13 amino acids. V was shortened by 2 bases and J by 1 base, with 5 bases between the two germline ends. CDR1 is MDHEN and CDR2 is SYDVKM in the germline V gene. The CDR3 is CASSLGENTEAFF. The DNA of the CDR3 is TGTGCCAGCAGTTTAGGGGAGAACACTGAAGCTTTCTTT.

V gene TRBV7-2 combines with J gene TRBJ2-1, with 9 nucleotides matching TRBD2. The ends lost 3 bases at V and 5 bases at J; junction bases unmatched: 5. CDR3 length: 15 residues. Germline lookup yields CDR1 SGHTA and CDR2 FQGNSA. CDR3 protein: CASSFPGLANNEQFF. As DNA, the CDR3 is TGTGCCAGCAGCTTTCCGGGACTAGCCAACAATGAGCAGTTCTTC.

This clone was seen a single time. The chain has TRBV15 and TRBJ1-1, with D possibly TRBD1 on 6 matching bases. Trimming cost V 6 bases and J 0 bases, with 11 bases left between them. The germline gives CDR1 LNHNV, CDR2 YYDKDF (reference sequence). The CDR3 is 14 amino acids. CDR3 residues: CATREGVMNTEAFF. The CDR3 DNA reads as TGTGCCACCAGAGAGGGGGTTATGAACACTGAAGCTTTCTTT.

This chain connects TRBV28 to TRBJ1-5; no reliable D call. The CDR3 loop spans 14 amino acids. V was pared by 7 bases and J by 0 bases, with 10 bases between. Germline V gene lookup returns CDR1 MDHEN and CDR2 SYDVKM. CDR3 in DNA: TGTGCCAGCACGAAGGCCTATAGCAATCAGCCCCAGCATTTT. This codes for CASTKAYSNQPQHF.

The chain links TRBV6-5 to TRBJ1-4; a weak D match, TRBD1 (5 bases). This CDR3 has 11 residues. Between the trimmed V and J ends, which lost 2 bases and 11 bases, there was a span of 6 bases. The germline V gene encodes CDR1 MNHEY and CDR2 SVGAGI. Written as DNA, the CDR3 is TGTGCCAGCAGTTACGAGGGGAAACTGTTTTTT. It translates to CASSYEGKLFF.

This chain joins TRBV23-1 and TRBJ2-7; 7 nucleotides line up with TRBD1. TRBV23-1 is reported as an ORF; its role is uncertain. The CDR3 is 16 residues long. The trim removed 4 bases at V and 2 bases at J, leaving 11 bases unmatched. The DNA for the CDR3 is TGCGCCAGCAGTCCCCGCGACAGGGTAGGTACCTACGAGCAGTACTTC. It encodes CASSPRDRVGTYEQYF.

This clone appeared once. CDR3 nucleotide sequence: TGTGCCAGCAGACCAGACAGTTTTGGCTACACCTTC. Protein sequence: CASRPDSFGYTF. The chain links TRBV6-5 to TRBJ1-2; a possible D gene is TRBD1 (5 bases). Trimming took off 6 bases at V and 7 bases at J, with 12 bases between the two ends. The CDR3 contains 12 residues. Germline V gene lookup returns CDR1 MNHEY and CDR2 SVGAGI.

This chain connects TRBV10-3 to TRBJ1-1, with a weak D call TRBD1 (6 bases). Germline CDR1 and CDR2: ENHRY and SYGVKD. V lost 2 bases to trimming and J lost 7 bases, with 8 bases between them. The CDR3 contains 12 residues. CDR3 sequence: CAISEGGGEAFF. The CDR3 bases are TGTGCCATCAGTGAGGGGGGCGGTGAAGCTTTCTTT.

This sequence joins TRBV11-2 and TRBJ2-3; D may be TRBD2 (6 bases). V gave up 5 bases and J gave up 1 base, with 13 bases separating them. This CDR3 is built from 15 residues. CDR1 SGHAT and CDR2 FQNNGV come from the germline V gene. CDR3 nucleotides: TGTGCCAGCAGCCAAATATTAGCGGGCACAGATACGCAGTATTTT. Translating it yields CASSQILAGTDTQYF.

V is TRBV19 and J is TRBJ1-5; D might be TRBD1 (6 bases). V lost 8 bases and J 0 bases, leaving 14 bases between the germline ends. The CDR3 has 15 residues. The germline gives CDR1 LNHDA, CDR2 SQIVND (reference sequence). In DNA form, the CDR3 reads TGTGCCAGTGCACAGGGATCACATAGCAATCAGCCCCAGCATTTT. Translated, it gives CASAQGSHSNQPQHF. Supplemented by reference TRBV19 and TRBJ1-5, the full variable domain reads DGGITQSPKYLFRKEGQNVTLSCEQNLNHDAMYWYRQDPGQGLRLIYYSQIVNDFQKGDIAEGYSVSREKKESFPLTVTSAQKNPTAFYLCASAQGSHSNQPQHFGDGTRLSIL.

V usage is TRBV29-1 and J usage is TRBJ2-3; perhaps TRBD2 as D (5 bases). Germline CDR1 SQVTM, CDR2 ANQGSEA. This CDR3 is built from 13 residues. V dropped 3 bases and J dropped 4 bases, with 11 bases sitting between them. The chain's CDR3 is CSVDRESADTQYF. The CDR3 DNA reads as TGCAGCGTTGACCGGGAAAGTGCAGATACGCAGTATTTT.

The rearrangement uses TRBV5-6 and TRBJ2-2, with 9 nucleotides matching TRBD1. The CDR3 is 15 amino acids. The V and J ends lost 3 bases and 6 bases, in that order; junction bases with no gene match: 6. CDR1 is SGHDT, CDR2 YYEEEE, per germline. DNA of the CDR3: TGTGCCAGCAGCTCGCGGACAGGGGTTTCCGGGGAGCTGTTTTTT. Translating it yields CASSSRTGVSGELFF.

The V gene is TRBV28, the J gene TRBJ2-7, with TRBD1 as a possible D gene (5 bases). This CDR3 contains 14 residues. Trimming cost V 6 bases and J 0 bases, with 12 bases left between them. Germline lookup yields CDR1 MDHEN and CDR2 SYDVKM. The CDR3 DNA reads TGTGCCAGCAGCTGGACATCGAGCTCCTACGAGCAGTACTTC. Translation: CASSWTSSSYEQYF. Supplemented by reference TRBV28 and TRBJ2-7, the full variable domain reads DVKVTQSSRYLVKRTGEKVFLECVQDMDHENMFWYRQDPGLGLRLIYFSYDVKMKEKGDIPEGYSVSREKKERFSLILESASTNQTSMYLCASSWTSSSYEQYFGPGTRLTVT.

The DNA for the CDR3 is TGTGCCAGCAGCCAAGATTCGGGACTAGCGGTCCCCTTCTCCTACGAGCAGTACTTC. Its protein is CASSQDSGLAVPFSYEQYF. The V and J genes are TRBV4-2 and TRBJ2-7, with TRBD2 matching over 11 bases. The CDR3 has 19 residues. The germline CDR1 and CDR2 sequences are LGHNA and YNFKEQ. Losses at the gene ends were 0 bases for V and 0 bases for J; bases not matched to a gene: 10.

This chain links TRBV27 with TRBJ2-5; TRBD2 aligns across 10 bases. The last part of the DNA fits TRBJ2-7 better; the J call may be wrong. The CDR3 extends over 16 amino acids. Germline V lookup: CDR1 MNHEY, CDR2 SMNVEV (reference sequence). In DNA form, the CDR3 reads TGTGCCAGCAGTTTCTCCGGGACTAGCGTTCCCTACGAGCAGTACTTC. Translated: CASSFSGTSVPYEQYF.